The 21 T cell receptor beta chains below were found in one sample sequenced in a study of blood T cell repertoires in COVID-19. Some clones are missing from TCRdb's copy, which holds only in-frame ones; the method was immunoSEQ multiplex PCR. The table has approximately 160,000 clones, about 83% seen once. Sample: peripheral blood. The receptors here all came from a man in his 60s with acute or convalescent COVID-19.

The chain joins TRBV6-5 to TRBJ1-2; 7 bases agree with TRBD1. There are 12 residues in the CDR3. CDR1 and CDR2 from the germline V gene are MNHEY and SVGAGI. V trimming: 6 bases; J trimming: 4 bases; junction bases outside the gene matches: 2. The CDR3 region has the DNA TGTGCCAGCAGCACAGGGGCCTATGGCTACACCTTC. It specifies CASSTGAYGYTF.

V gene TRBV10-3 combines with J gene TRBJ2-7; 7 bases are a match to TRBD1. V shed 6 bases and J 3 bases; nucleotides not matched to a gene: 8. Germline V gene sequence: CDR1 ENHRY, CDR2 SYGVKD. The CDR3 contains 14 residues. CDR3 DNA: TGTGCCATCAGACCCGCCGGGACAGTCTACGAGCAGTACTTC. Translated, it gives CAIRPAGTVYEQYF.

The chain joins TRBV7-9 to TRBJ1-1; D remains ambiguous. The V gene lost 0 bases and the J gene lost 5 bases, with 7 bases spanning the gap. This CDR3 region has 13 residues. Germline CDR1 reads SEHNR; CDR2 reads FQNEAQ (reference sequence). CDR3: CASSLALATEAFF. CDR3 bases: TGTGCCAGCAGCTTAGCGTTGGCTACTGAAGCTTTCTTT. The whole variable domain, filled in from reference TRBV7-9 and TRBJ1-1, reads DTGVSQNPRHKITKRGQNVTFRCDPISEHNRLYWYRQTLGQGPEFLTYFQNEAQLEKSRLLSDRFSAERPKGSFSTLEIQRTEQGDSAMYLCASSLALATEAFFGQGTRLTVV.

The chain is built from TRBV6-5 and TRBJ2-7; the D is unclear. This CDR3 is 13 amino acids long. V gave up 6 bases and J gave up 2 bases, with 11 bases separating them. Germline-derived CDR1 and CDR2 are MNHEY and SVGAGI. For the CDR3, the DNA is TGTGCCAGCAGCCAAACACCCCCCTACGAGCAGTACTTC. It is translated as CASSQTPPYEQYF.

The chain joins TRBV11-3 to TRBJ2-1; weak D call: TRBD2 (6 bases). CDR1 is SGHNT, CDR2 YENEEA, per germline. V was clipped by 0 bases and J by 7 bases, with 13 bases between them. The CDR3 is 15 amino acids. CDR3 region: CASSLEGKGRNEQFF. CDR3 sequence (DNA): TGTGCCAGCAGCTTAGAAGGGAAAGGGAGGAATGAGCAGTTCTTC.

This chain uses TRBV4-1 with TRBJ1-1, with 7 bases matching TRBD1. V dropped 3 bases and J dropped 0; count of bases not matched to a gene: 1. There are 14 residues in the CDR3. Germline CDR1 reads MGHRA; CDR2 reads YSYEKL. CDR3 residues: CASSHGQVNTEAFF. Written as DNA, the CDR3 is TGCGCCAGCAGCCATGGACAGGTGAACACTGAAGCTTTCTTT.

This clone was seen a single time. An end of the junction does not agree with germline; a read error may underlie this. The rearrangement uses TRBV30 and TRBJ1-4; D gene uncertain. There are 11 residues in the CDR3. Looked up from germline, CDR1 is GTSNPN and CDR2 is SVGIG (reference sequence). CDR3 DNA sequence: TGTGCCTGGAGTGTACTTGGGCAGAAGATCTTT. As protein: CAWSVLGQKIF. The full variable domain, rest sourced from reference TRBV30 and TRBJ1-4, is SQTIHQWPATLVQPVGSPLSLECTVEGTSNPNLYWYRQAAGRGLQLLFYSVGIGQISSEVPQNLSASRPQDRQFILSSKKLLLSDSGFYLCAWSVLGQKIFGSGTQLSVL.

The chain has TRBV4-3 and TRBJ2-2; a weak D match, TRBD1 (6 bases). Germline V lookup: CDR1 LGHNA, CDR2 YSLEER. V dropped 0 bases and J dropped 0 bases, with 14 bases sitting between them. The CDR3 consists of 18 residues. CDR3 region: CASSQDADSPTNTGELFF. CDR3 sequence (DNA): TGCGCCAGCAGCCAAGACGCGGACAGCCCTACGAACACCGGGGAGCTGTTTTTT.

The chain links TRBV2 to TRBJ2-2; possibly TRBD1 for D (5 bases). The germline V and J ends were trimmed by 6 bases and 2 bases, with 10 bases remaining between them. The CDR3 has 14 amino acids. Germline loops: CDR1 SNHLY, CDR2 FYNNEI. The DNA of the CDR3 is TGTGCCAGCAGGTCCGACAGCAACACCGGGGAGCTGTTTTTT. This translates into CASRSDSNTGELFF. Based on the CDR3 plus reference TRBV2 and TRBJ2-2, the full variable domain is EPEVTQTPSHQVTQMGQEVILRCVPISNHLYFYWYRQILGQKVEFLVSFYNNEISEKSEIFDDQFSVERPDGSNFTLKIRSTKLEDSAMYFCASRSDSNTGELFFGEGSRLTVL.

This clone has more than one count but fewer than ten. This chain uses TRBV11-1 with TRBJ2-7; D possibly corresponds to TRBD1 (6 bases). The germline gives CDR1 SGHAT, CDR2 FQDESV (reference sequence). V gave up 3 bases and J gave up 3 bases, with 9 bases separating them. This CDR3 is built from 13 residues. CDR3 residues: CASSLAGDYEQYF. The CDR3 region has the DNA TGTGCCAGCAGCTTGGCAGGGGACTACGAGCAGTACTTC.

The chain couples TRBV11-3 to TRBJ1-5; 8 nucleotides agree with TRBD1. Trimming at V came to 1 base and at J to 0 bases, leaving 2 bases not matched to a gene. Germline V gives CDR1 SGHNT, CDR2 YENEEA. This CDR3 region has 16 residues. Here the CDR3 DNA reads TGTGCCAGCAGCTTAGTCACAGGGGGTAGCAATCAGCCCCAGCATTTT. Residues: CASSLVTGGSNQPQHF.

DNA for the CDR3: TGTGCCAGCAGCGCGTACAGCTCTGGAAACACCATATATTTT. It specifies CASSAYSSGNTIYF. The J gene is TRBJ1-3, the V gene TRBV2; D call uncertain. This CDR3 has 14 amino acids. V lost 6 bases, J lost 0 bases, and 9 bases lay in between. Germline assignment: CDR1 SNHLY and CDR2 FYNNEI. Supplemented by reference TRBV2 and TRBJ1-3, the full variable domain reads EPEVTQTPSHQVTQMGQEVILRCVPISNHLYFYWYRQILGQKVEFLVSFYNNEISEKSEIFDDQFSVERPDGSNFTLKIRSTKLEDSAMYFCASSAYSSGNTIYFGEGSWLTVV.

Only a few counts were recorded for this clone. This rearrangement joins TRBV7-2 to TRBJ2-7, with D possibly TRBD2 on 7 matching bases. Deletions cut 4 bases from V and 0 bases from J, with 13 bases between. Germline loops: CDR1 SGHTA, CDR2 FQGNSA. This CDR3 has 15 amino acids. CDR3 nucleotide sequence: TGTGCCAGCAGCTACGGCGGGGGCTACTCCTACGAGCAGTACTTC. Translation: CASSYGGGYSYEQYF.

This clone was observed once. CDR3 coding DNA: TGTGCCAGTAGTATAATACCTAGAATAGCGGGGGAGGAAGAGACCCAGTACTTC. This codes for CASSIIPRIAGEEETQYF. This chain links TRBV19 with TRBJ2-5, with TRBD2 matching over 9 bases. Germline CDR1 is LNHDA and CDR2 is SQIVND (reference sequence). With V trimmed by 2 bases and J by 3 bases, 13 bases remained unmatched. The CDR3 has 18 residues.

This chain joins TRBV28 and TRBJ1-1; D remains unclear. Germline loops: CDR1 MDHEN, CDR2 SYDVKM. V shed 6 bases and J shed 2 bases, with 13 bases lying between them. The CDR3 runs 14 residues. CDR3 region: CASSQRRDNTEAFF. The CDR3 nucleotides read TGTGCCAGCAGCCAACGGAGGGATAACACTGAAGCTTTCTTT.

The chain combines TRBV10-3 with TRBJ2-7; D possibly corresponds to TRBD1 (5 bases). Trimming shortened V by 6 bases and J by 3 bases, and 9 bases separated the two germline ends. This CDR3 has 12 amino acids. The germline gives CDR1 ENHRY, CDR2 SYGVKD. The CDR3 DNA reads TGTGCCATCAGCCCAGACAGCTACGAGCAGTACTTC. Translation gives CAISPDSYEQYF.

The chain has TRBV6-6 and TRBJ1-1, with 7 bases identical to TRBD1. The CDR3 is made up of 16 amino acids. Trimming took 0 bases from V and 5 from J; bases not matched to a gene: 9. CDR1 and CDR2 (germline): MNHNY, SVGAGI (reference sequence). The CDR3 sequence: CASSYSRRGRITEAFF. The CDR3 nucleotides read TGTGCCAGCAGTTACTCGAGAAGGGGGCGCATAACTGAAGCTTTCTTT.

The chain joins TRBV5-1 to TRBJ1-4, with 7 bases that match TRBD1. The junction had 4 bases not matched to a gene; V was cut back by 4 bases and J by 4 bases. Germline V gives CDR1 SGHRS, CDR2 YFSETQ. The CDR3 extends over 14 amino acids. In DNA, the CDR3 is TGCGCCAGCAGCGTAGGACAGGTTAATGAAAAACTGTTTTTT. Translated: CASSVGQVNEKLFF.

This clone was observed a single time. The chain carries TRBV5-4 and TRBJ1-6; TRBD1 agrees at 9 bases. V shed 4 bases, J shed 10 bases, and the junction held 9 bases outside the gene matches. There are 15 residues in the CDR3. Germline loops: CDR1 SGHNT, CDR2 YYREEE (reference sequence). The CDR3 spells CASSPPDRGDSPLHF. The CDR3 DNA reads TGTGCCAGCAGCCCACCGGACAGGGGCGACTCACCCCTCCACTTT.

The genes are TRBV7-3 and TRBJ1-3; a weak D match, TRBD1 (6 bases). In germline, CDR1 is SGHTA, CDR2 FQGTGA. V shed 4 bases and J shed 4 bases, with 8 bases lying between them. The CDR3 extends over 13 amino acids. The CDR3 nucleotides are TGTGCCAGCAGCTCCGGGACAGGAAACACCATATATTTT. It translates to CASSSGTGNTIYF.

CDR3 DNA: TGTGCCAGCAGCGTCTCGTCGGTGAGCACAGATACGCAGTATTTT. Its translation is CASSVSSVSTDTQYF. This chain connects TRBV9 to TRBJ2-3; the D is unclear. Germline values: CDR1 SGDLS, CDR2 YYNGEE. V lost 2 bases, J lost 0 bases, and 10 bases lay in between. The CDR3 spans 15 residues.